This T cell receptor beta chain was sequenced in a study of blood T cell repertoires in COVID-19. Background on the study: Whether acute or convalescent, the COVID-19 samples came from the United States, Italy and Spain. The analysed material was cDNA or gDNA that came from T cells, B-cell-depleted T cells, or PBMCs.

The CDR3 runs to 17 residues. J was trimmed by 1 base and V by 0 bases; bases with no gene match: 8. Germline-derived CDR1 and CDR2 are SGHVS and FNYEAQ. Authors' analysis steps: Quantification of nucleated cells was approximated via reference gene primer amplification. Clones were sequenced by immunoSEQ multiplex PCR, and TCRdb holds only the in-frame ones, with some missing. The V and J calls and the clone size are those of that table, but D and trimming were determined from the DNA. The sample carries 120,000 or so clones, 60% to 80% recorded once. This clone was picked up a small number of times. The material sequenced was peripheral blood. The chain couples TRBV7-6 to TRBJ2-7; 8 nucleotides match TRBD2. This TCR derives from a man aged 55 to 70 with acute or convalescent COVID-19. The CDR3 is CASSLAPGSGMSYEQYF. In nucleotides, the CDR3 is TGTGCCAGCAGCTTAGCTCCAGGTAGCGGGATGTCCTACGAGCAGTACTTC.